This T cell receptor (beta chain) derives from a study of cytomegalovirus exposure and HLA in healthy donors. PCR was performed using 60 Vbeta and 13 Jbeta primers. The repertoire was sequenced with immunoSEQ multiplex PCR; TCRdb's copy has only in-frame clones and lacks some. The table has roughly 80,000 clones, under 65% seen once. As for the donors, each was a healthy bone marrow donor. In its sample, this clone was seen a few times. The specimen was PBMCs. This sequence was found in a male donor in good health and CMV-seropositive.

The chain's CDR3 is CASSWGTGSGETQYF. The CDR3 region has the DNA TGCGCCAGCAGCTGGGGGACAGGGTCGGGAGAGACCCAGTACTTC. The V gene is TRBV5-1, the J gene TRBJ2-5; TRBD1 agrees at 9 bases. The CDR3 is 15 amino acids. V lost 3 bases and J lost 4; bases outside the gene matches: 7. Per germline, CDR1 SGHRS and CDR2 YFSETQ.